A single sample gave rise to the 11 T cell receptor beta chains below, sequenced in a study of graft-versus-host responses after intestinal transplantation. Assay: immunoSEQ multiplex PCR; the TCRdb copy retains only in-frame clones and omits some. The sample shows 80,000 to 85,000 clones, 75% to 95% of them seen only once. These receptors are not linked to any known antigen. The specimen was unstimulated CD4+ T cells sorted from spleen or lymph node cells, collected before intestinal transplant. The receptors here all came from a human donor who received an intestinal transplant.

This clone was seen once. V gene TRBV5-1 combines with J gene TRBJ2-1; D is perhaps TRBD2 (5 bases). From germline, CDR1 is SGHRS and CDR2 YFSETQ. The CDR3 runs 13 residues. Trimming took 5 bases from V and 5 from J, leaving 11 bases between them. The CDR3 loop reads CASSRGDDNEQFF. In nucleotides, the CDR3 is TGCGCCAGCAGTCGGGGTGACGACAATGAGCAGTTCTTC. Full variable domain (outside the CDR3, taken from reference TRBV5-1 and TRBJ2-1): KAGVTQTPRYLIKTRGQQVTLSCSPISGHRSVSWYQQTPGQGLQFLFEYFSETQRNKGNFPGRFSGRQFSNSRSEMNVSTLELGDSALYLCASSRGDDNEQFFGPGTRLTVL.

V and J are TRBV14 and TRBJ2-3; 7 bases fit TRBD1. Germline V lookup: CDR1 SGHDN, CDR2 FVKESK. The CDR3 runs to 15 residues. Trimming at V came to 2 bases and at J to 2 bases, leaving 4 bases not matched to a gene. CDR3 sequence reads: CASSQRGGTTDTQYF. The CDR3 nucleotides are TGTGCCAGCAGCCAACGAGGGGGCACCACAGATACGCAGTATTTT.

The chain joins TRBV19 to TRBJ1-1; D perhaps matches TRBD1 (5 bases). CDR1 and CDR2 (germline): LNHDA, SQIVND (reference sequence). This CDR3 comprises 15 residues. V was pared by 6 bases and J by 5 bases, with 19 bases between. The DNA of the CDR3 is TGTGCCAGTAGCATCAGCGGGACCCCCGCGACTGAAGCTTTCTTT. It yields the protein CASSISGTPATEAFF.

The chain links TRBV7-2 to TRBJ2-5; weak D call: TRBD2 (5 bases). Germline V gene data show CDR1 as SGHTA and CDR2 as FQGNSA. There are 15 residues in the CDR3. V shed 1 base and J shed 1 base, with 10 bases lying between them. Here the CDR3 reads CASSLDGMVQETQYF. CDR3 DNA sequence: TGTGCCAGCAGCTTAGACGGGATGGTCCAAGAGACCCAGTACTTC.

The chain carries TRBV5-6 and TRBJ1-2, with D perhaps TRBD1 (5 bases). Germline CDR1 and CDR2: SGHDT and YYEEEE. The CDR3 sequence is 13 residues long. The V gene lost 3 bases and the J gene lost 2 bases, with 8 bases spanning the gap. In DNA, the CDR3 is TGTGCCAGCAGCTCGACAGTCAACTATGGCTACACCTTC. It is translated as CASSSTVNYGYTF. The variable domain in full, with the rest retrieved from reference TRBV5-6 and TRBJ1-2, is DAGVTQSPTHLIKTRGQQVTLRCSPKSGHDTVSWYQQALGQGPQFIFQYYEEEERQRGNFPDRFSGHQFPNYSSELNVNALLLGDSALYLCASSSTVNYGYTFGSGTRLTVV.

The genes are TRBV5-6 and TRBJ2-5; 7 bases are a match to TRBD2. CDR1 is SGHDT, CDR2 YYEEEE, per germline. CDR3 length: 12 amino acids. V dropped 4 bases and J dropped 7; count of bases not matched to a gene: 4. The CDR3 is CASSLERGTQYF. CDR3 coding DNA: TGTGCCAGCAGCCTCGAGCGGGGGACCCAGTACTTC. The whole variable domain, remainder taken from reference TRBV5-6 and TRBJ2-5, is DAGVTQSPTHLIKTRGQQVTLRCSPKSGHDTVSWYQQALGQGPQFIFQYYEEEERQRGNFPDRFSGHQFPNYSSELNVNALLLGDSALYLCASSLERGTQYFGPGTRLLVL.

The chain joins TRBV7-2 to TRBJ2-3, with 14 nucleotides matching TRBD2. Germline assignment: CDR1 SGHTA and CDR2 FQGNSA. J was trimmed by 4 bases and V by 5 bases; bases with no gene match: 5. The CDR3 is made up of 16 amino acids. The chain's CDR3 is CASSIKTSGGADTQYF. The CDR3 DNA reads as TGTGCCAGCAGCATTAAGACTAGCGGGGGGGCAGATACGCAGTATTTT. The variable domain in full, with the rest retrieved from reference TRBV7-2 and TRBJ2-3, is GAGVSQSPSNKVTEKGKDVELRCDPISGHTALYWYRQSLGQGLEFLIYFQGNSAPDKSGLPSDRFSAERTGGSVSTLTIQRTQQEDSAVYLCASSIKTSGGADTQYFGPGTRLTVL.

Written as DNA, the CDR3 is TGTGCCAGCAGCGTAGGTCAGGGGGCTAACTATGGCTACACCTTC. Protein sequence: CASSVGQGANYGYTF. V usage is TRBV9 and J usage is TRBJ1-2, with 7 bases identical to TRBD1. The CDR3 covers 15 residues. The germline V gene encodes CDR1 SGDLS and CDR2 YYNGEE. J gave up 0 bases and V 0 bases, and 2 bases lay outside the gene matches.

The rearrangement links TRBV7-9 to TRBJ1-4; D uncertain. V was shortened by 5 bases and J by 4 bases, with 14 bases between the two germline ends. The CDR3 covers 15 residues. Germline values: CDR1 SEHNR, CDR2 FQNEAQ (reference sequence). In DNA form, the CDR3 reads TGTGCCAGCAGCGCTGGAGGGTCGGTTAATGAAAAACTGTTTTTT. Translating it yields CASSAGGSVNEKLFF. The whole variable domain, remainder taken from reference TRBV7-9 and TRBJ1-4, is DTGVSQNPRHKITKRGQNVTFRCDPISEHNRLYWYRQTLGQGPEFLTYFQNEAQLEKSRLLSDRFSAERPKGSFSTLEIQRTEQGDSAMYLCASSAGGSVNEKLFFGSGTQLSVL.

The chain combines TRBV4-3 with TRBJ2-1; 9 bases are a match to TRBD2. Germline trimming cut 4 bases from V and 2 bases from J; bases unmatched to any gene: 9. Per the germline V gene, CDR1 is LGHNA and CDR2 is YSLEER. CDR3 size: 17 residues. The CDR3 coding sequence is TGCGCCAGCAGCCCTGACCCGGGGACTAGCCCCTACAATGAGCAGTTCTTC. It is translated as CASSPDPGTSPYNEQFF.

V is TRBV5-1 and J is TRBJ1-1; D may be TRBD1 (6 bases). The V end was cut by 0 bases, the J end by 0 bases, with 9 bases between. Germline lookup yields CDR1 SGHRS and CDR2 YFSETQ. There are 15 residues in the CDR3. The CDR3 DNA reads TGCGCCAGCAGCTTGGGGGCAGGGGTGAACACTGAAGCTTTCTTT. It is translated as CASSLGAGVNTEAFF.